This TCR beta chain was identified during a study of graft-versus-host responses after intestinal transplantation. The CDR3 extends over 17 amino acids. The V end lost 5 bases, the J end lost 8 bases, and 24 bases lay between the germline ends. The germline CDR1 and CDR2 sequences are SEHNR and FQNEAQ (reference sequence). Repertoires were generated with immunoSEQ multiplex PCR, while TCRdb's copy carries only in-frame clones and drops some. The sample carries over 7,500 clones, 68% recorded once. From the graft tissue, intraepithelial and lamina propria lymphocytes were released through processing. The receptor's source is a human patient who received an intestinal transplant, so some T cells may come from the graft donor. This sequence joins TRBV7-9 and TRBJ1-4; no clear D. Source: ileum tissue, taken approximately 450 days after transplant. The CDR3, as DNA: TGTGCCAGCAGCGAGACTCGCGGGTTCGGACGAAGCGAAAAACTGTTTTTT. This gives the protein CASSETRGFGRSEKLFF.